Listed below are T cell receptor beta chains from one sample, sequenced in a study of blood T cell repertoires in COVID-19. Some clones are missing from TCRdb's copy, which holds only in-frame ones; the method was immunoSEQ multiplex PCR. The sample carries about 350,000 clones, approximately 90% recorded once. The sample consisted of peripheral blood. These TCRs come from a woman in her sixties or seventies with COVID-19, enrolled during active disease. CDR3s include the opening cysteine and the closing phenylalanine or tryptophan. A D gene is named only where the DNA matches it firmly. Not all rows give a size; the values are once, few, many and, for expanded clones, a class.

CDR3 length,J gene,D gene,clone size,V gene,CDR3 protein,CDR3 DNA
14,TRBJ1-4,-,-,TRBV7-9,CASSLSTQAEKLFF,TGTGCCAGCAGCCTATCAACCCAGGCCGAAAAACTGTTTTTT
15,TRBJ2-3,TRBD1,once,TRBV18,CASSPRTGQRDTQYF,TGTGCCAGCTCACCAAGGACAGGACAGCGGGATACGCAGTATTTT
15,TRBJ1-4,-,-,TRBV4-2,CASSQEEVAGRKLFF,TGTGCCAGCAGCCAAGAAGAGGTTGCGGGGAGAAAACTGTTTTTT
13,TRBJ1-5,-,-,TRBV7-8,CASSADSNQPQHF,TGTGCCAGCAGCGCAGATAGCAATCAGCCCCAGCATTTT
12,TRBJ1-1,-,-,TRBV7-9,CASSLSGGMAFF,TGTGCCAGCAGCTTATCGGGAGGTATGGCTTTCTTT
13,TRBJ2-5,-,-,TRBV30,CAWSLGWQETQYF,TGTGCCTGGAGCTTGGGCTGGCAAGAGACCCAGTACTTC
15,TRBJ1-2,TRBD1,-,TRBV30,CAWTPAGQGIYGYTF,TGTGCCTGGACCCCCGCGGGACAGGGAATCTATGGCTACACCTTC
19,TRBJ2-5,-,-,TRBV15,CATSRDGGAGQASLETQYF,TGTGCCACCAGCAGAGACGGGGGGGCTGGACAGGCATCCCTTGAGACCCAGTACTTC
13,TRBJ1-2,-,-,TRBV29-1,CSVVSGGDYGYTF,TGCAGCGTTGTTTCGGGGGGCGACTATGGCTACACCTTC
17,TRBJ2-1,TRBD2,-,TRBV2,CASRPLAGGIVPNEQFF,TGTGCCAGCAGGCCACTAGCGGGGGGGATTGTCCCCAATGAGCAGTTCTTC
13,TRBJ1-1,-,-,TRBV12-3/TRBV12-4,CASRQDMNTEAFF,TGTGCCAGCAGACAGGATATGAACACTGAAGCTTTCTTT
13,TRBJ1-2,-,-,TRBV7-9,CASAPGEDYGYTF,TGTGCCAGCGCCCCGGGGGAGGACTATGGCTACACCTTC
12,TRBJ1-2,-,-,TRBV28,CASSFFNYGYTF,TGTGCCAGCAGTTTCTTTAACTATGGCTACACCTTC
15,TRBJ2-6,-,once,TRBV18,CASSPSNSGANVLTF,TGTGCCAGCTCACCTTCTAACTCTGGGGCCAACGTCCTGACTTTC
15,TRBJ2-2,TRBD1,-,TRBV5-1,CASSSDRGPPGELFF,TGCGCCAGCAGCTCGGACAGGGGGCCACCCGGGGAGCTGTTTTTT
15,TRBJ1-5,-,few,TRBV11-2,CASSSTGIPGQPQHF,TGTGCCAGCAGCTCAACAGGGATCCCCGGGCAGCCCCAGCATTTT
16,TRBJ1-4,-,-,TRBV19,CASSPWTAATNEKLFF,TGTGCCAGTAGTCCCTGGACAGCGGCAACTAATGAAAAACTGTTTTTT
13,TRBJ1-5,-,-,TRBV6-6,CASQRNSNQPQHF,TGTGCCAGCCAGAGGAATAGCAATCAGCCCCAGCATTTT
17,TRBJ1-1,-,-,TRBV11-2,CASSLGRGSPGDTEAFF,TGTGCCAGCAGCTTGGGGCGGGGCTCCCCTGGGGACACTGAAGCTTTCTTT
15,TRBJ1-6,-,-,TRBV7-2,CASSLDTGINSPLHF,TGTGCCAGCAGCTTAGACACAGGGATTAATTCACCCCTCCACTTT
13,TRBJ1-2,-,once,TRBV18,CASSLGRDYGYTF,TGTGCCAGCTCACTAGGCAGGGACTATGGCTACACCTTC
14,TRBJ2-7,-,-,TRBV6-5,CASTSAVAGYEQYF,TGTGCCAGCACCTCAGCGGTGGCGGGTTACGAGCAGTACTTC
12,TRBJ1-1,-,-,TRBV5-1,CASSTGNTEAFF,TGCGCCAGCAGCACAGGGAACACTGAAGCTTTCTTT
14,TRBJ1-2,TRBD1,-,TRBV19,CASSGAGQGRGYTF,TGTGCCAGTAGTGGGGCTGGACAGGGACGTGGCTACACCTTC
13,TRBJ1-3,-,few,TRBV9,CASSSSPVSTIYF,TGTGCCAGCAGCTCCTCCCCGGTGAGCACCATATATTTT
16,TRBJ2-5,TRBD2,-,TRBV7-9,CASSLVSGTSGETQYF,TGTGCCAGCAGCTTAGTGAGCGGGACTAGCGGGGAGACCCAGTACTTC